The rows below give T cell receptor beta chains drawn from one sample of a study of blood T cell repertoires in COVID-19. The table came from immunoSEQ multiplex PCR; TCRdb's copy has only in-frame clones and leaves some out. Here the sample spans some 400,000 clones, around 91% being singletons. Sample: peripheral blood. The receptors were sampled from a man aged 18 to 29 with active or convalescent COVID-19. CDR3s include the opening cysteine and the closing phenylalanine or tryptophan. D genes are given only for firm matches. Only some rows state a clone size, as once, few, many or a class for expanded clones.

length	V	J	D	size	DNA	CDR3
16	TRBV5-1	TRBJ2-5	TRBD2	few	TGCGCCAGCAGCTTGGAATTAGCGGGAGTAGGGGAGACCCAGTACTTC	CASSLELAGVGETQYF
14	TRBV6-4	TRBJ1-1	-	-	TGTGCCAGCAGTGACTCGAGTGAGGGCACTGAAGCTTTCTTT	CASSDSSEGTEAFF
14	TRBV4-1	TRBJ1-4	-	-	TGCGCCAGCAGCCTAATGGACAGAGGGGAAAAACTGTTTTTT	CASSLMDRGEKLFF
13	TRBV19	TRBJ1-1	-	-	TGTGCCAGTAGTTCCGGGGGGGGCACTGAAGCTTTCTTT	CASSSGGGTEAFF
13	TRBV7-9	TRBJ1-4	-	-	TGTGCCAGCAGCTCCCGCGGGGGAGAAAAACTGTTTTTT	CASSSRGGEKLFF
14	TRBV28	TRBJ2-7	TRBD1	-	TGTGCCAGCAGTCGGACAGGGGCGTCCTACGAGCAGTACTTC	CASSRTGASYEQYF
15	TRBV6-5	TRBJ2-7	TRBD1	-	TGTGCCAGCAGTCCAGGGGGCTCTAACTCCTACGAGCAGTACTTC	CASSPGGSNSYEQYF
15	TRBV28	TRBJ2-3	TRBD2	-	TGTGCCAGCAGTTTTTTAGCGGGAGGTCCAGATACGCAGTATTTT	CASSFLAGGPDTQYF
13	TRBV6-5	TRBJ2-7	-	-	TGTGCCAGCATTAGGGCAGGGGGGAGCGAGCAGTACTTC	CASIRAGGSEQYF
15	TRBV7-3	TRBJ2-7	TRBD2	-	TGTGCCAGCAGCTTAAGTCTAGCGGGGAACTACGAGCAGTACTTC	CASSLSLAGNYEQYF
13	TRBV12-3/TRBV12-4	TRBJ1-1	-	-	TGTGCCAGCAGTTCGGACAGGAACACTGAAGCTTTCTTT	CASSSDRNTEAFF
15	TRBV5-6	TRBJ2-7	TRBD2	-	TGTGCCAGCAGCCCGCAACTAGCGGGAGAAGGCGAGCAGTACTTC	CASSPQLAGEGEQYF
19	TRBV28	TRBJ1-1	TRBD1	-	TGTGCCAGCACCCGAGGACAGGGCGGTGCGAATCTCCAAAACACTGAAGCTTTCTTT	CASTRGQGGANLQNTEAFF
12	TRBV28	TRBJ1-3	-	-	TGTGGGCCCAGGGGATGTGGAAACACCATATATTTT	CGPRGCGNTIYF
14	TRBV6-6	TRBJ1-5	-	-	TGTGCCAGCGGTACTGGACAGCGCTTGGAGCCCCAGCATTTT	CASGTGQRLEPQHF
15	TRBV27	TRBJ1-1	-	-	TGTGCCACTAGTCTGGGGCCTAAGTCCAACACTGAAGCTTTCTTT	CATSLGPKSNTEAFF
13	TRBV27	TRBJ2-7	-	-	TGTGCCAGCAGGGCTGGGACAACCTACGAGCAGTACTTC	CASRAGTTYEQYF
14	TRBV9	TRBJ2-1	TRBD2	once	TGTGCCAGTACTAGCGGGGGTCCCGGGAGTGAGCAGTTCTTC	CASTSGGPGSEQFF
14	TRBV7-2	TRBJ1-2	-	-	TGTGCCAGCAGCCAAGACAGGTCCGACTATGGCTACACCTTC	CASSQDRSDYGYTF
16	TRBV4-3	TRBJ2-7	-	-	TGCGCCAGCAGCCAAGATTCGGGTAATAGTGTCTACGAGCAGTACTTC	CASSQDSGNSVYEQYF
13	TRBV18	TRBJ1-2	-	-	TGTGCCAGCTCACTTGAGGGCTTCTCGGGCTACACCTTC	CASSLEGFSGYTF
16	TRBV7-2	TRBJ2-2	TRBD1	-	TGTGCCAGCAGGGGGTGGACAGGGATCAACACCGGGGAGCTGTTTTTT	CASRGWTGINTGELFF
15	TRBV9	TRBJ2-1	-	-	TGTGCCAGCAGCGTAGAAGTTACTGGCTACAATGAGCAGTTCTTC	CASSVEVTGYNEQFF